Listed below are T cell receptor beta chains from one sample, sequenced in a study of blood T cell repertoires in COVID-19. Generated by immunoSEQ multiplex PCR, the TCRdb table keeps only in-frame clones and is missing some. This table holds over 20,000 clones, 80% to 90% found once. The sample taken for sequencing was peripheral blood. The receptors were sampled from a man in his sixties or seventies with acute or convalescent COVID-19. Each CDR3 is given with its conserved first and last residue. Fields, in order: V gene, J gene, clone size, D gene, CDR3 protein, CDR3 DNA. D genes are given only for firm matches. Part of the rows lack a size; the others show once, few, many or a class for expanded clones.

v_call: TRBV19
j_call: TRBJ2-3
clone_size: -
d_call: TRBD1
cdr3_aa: CASSLRSTGGTDTQYF
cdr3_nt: TGTGCCAGTAGCCTCCGGAGTACAGGGGGCACAGATACGCAGTATTTT

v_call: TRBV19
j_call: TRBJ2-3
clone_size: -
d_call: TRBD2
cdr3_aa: CTSSIGLAADTQYF
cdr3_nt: TGTACCAGTAGTATAGGGCTAGCGGCAGATACGCAGTATTTT

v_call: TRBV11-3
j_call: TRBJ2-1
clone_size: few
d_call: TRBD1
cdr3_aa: CASSGTGSDYNEQFF
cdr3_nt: TGTGCCAGCAGCGGGACAGGGAGTGACTACAATGAGCAGTTCTTC

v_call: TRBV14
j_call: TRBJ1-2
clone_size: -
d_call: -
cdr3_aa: CASSVQGHYGYTF
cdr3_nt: TGTGCCAGCAGCGTACAGGGTCACTATGGCTACACCTTC

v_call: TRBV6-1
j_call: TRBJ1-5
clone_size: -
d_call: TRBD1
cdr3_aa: CASSASTPGQVTNQPQHF
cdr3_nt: TGTGCCAGCAGTGCCAGTACGCCGGGACAGGTGACTAATCAGCCCCAGCATTTT

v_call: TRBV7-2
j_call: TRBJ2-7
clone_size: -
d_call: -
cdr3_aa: CASSFSGRGPYEQYF
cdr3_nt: TGTGCCAGCAGCTTTTCGGGCAGGGGCCCCTACGAGCAGTACTTC

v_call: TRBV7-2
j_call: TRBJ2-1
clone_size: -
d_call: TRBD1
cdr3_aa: CASSPDRGEYNEQFF
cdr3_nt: TGTGCCAGCAGCCCCGACAGGGGGGAATACAATGAGCAGTTCTTC

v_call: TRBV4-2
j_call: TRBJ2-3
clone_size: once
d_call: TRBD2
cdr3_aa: CASSPLLAGEGDTQYF
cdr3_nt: TGTGCCAGCAGCCCCCTCCTAGCGGGGGAAGGAGATACGCAGTATTTT

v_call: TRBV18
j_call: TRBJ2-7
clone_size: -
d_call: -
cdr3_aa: CASSPRGGPSYEQYF
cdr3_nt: TGTGCCAGCTCACCACGGGGGGGCCCATCCTACGAGCAGTACTTC

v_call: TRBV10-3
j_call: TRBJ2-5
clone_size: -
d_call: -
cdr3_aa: CAISESGVQETQYF
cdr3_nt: TGTGCCATCAGTGAGTCCGGTGTACAAGAGACCCAGTACTTC

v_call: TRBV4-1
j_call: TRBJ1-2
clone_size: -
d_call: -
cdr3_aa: CASSQPGLNYGYTF
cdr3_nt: TGCGCCAGCAGTCAACCGGGACTTAACTATGGCTACACCTTC

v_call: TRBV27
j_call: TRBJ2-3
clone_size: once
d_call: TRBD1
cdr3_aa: CASSLGVRGQGTDTQYF
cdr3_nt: TGTGCCAGCAGTTTAGGGGTAAGGGGACAGGGGACAGATACGCAGTATTTT

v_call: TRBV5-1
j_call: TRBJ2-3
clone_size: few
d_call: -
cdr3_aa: CASSFGLRVGQSTDTQYF
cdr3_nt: TGCGCCAGCAGCTTCGGTTTACGAGTCGGACAGAGCACAGATACGCAGTATTTT